The clone carrying this T cell receptor beta chain showed up just once. Its target is unknown. This CDR3 has 16 amino acids. Germline assignment: CDR1 SGHTA and CDR2 FQGNSA. Losses at the gene ends were 1 base for V and 6 bases for J; bases not matched to a gene: 7. The sample is drawn from a study of T cell responses to AZD1222 COVID-19 vaccine. Findings and caveats of the study: Reports indicate that nearly half of spike-specific TCRs are directed at unmutated variant regions.

Sequenced by immunoSEQ multiplex PCR; TCRdb stores in-frame clones only, minus some. The sample includes more than 95,000 clones, 70% to 90% of them seen just once. The receptor's source is an adult in good health. The rearrangement uses TRBV7-2 and TRBJ2-3, with 10 bases matching TRBD2. Source: peripheral blood, taken on day 0 of MenACWY control vaccination. CDR3 coding DNA: TGTGCCAGCAGCTTAGTAACTAGCGGGGTTCTTGATACGCAGTATTTT. This gives the protein CASSLVTSGVLDTQYF.